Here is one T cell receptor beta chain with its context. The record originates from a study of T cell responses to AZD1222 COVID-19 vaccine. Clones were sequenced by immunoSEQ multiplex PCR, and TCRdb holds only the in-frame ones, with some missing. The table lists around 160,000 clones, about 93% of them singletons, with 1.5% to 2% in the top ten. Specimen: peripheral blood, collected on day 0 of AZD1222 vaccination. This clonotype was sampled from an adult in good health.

CDR3: CASSDRGGNSPLHF. The CDR3 DNA is TGTGCCAGCAGCGACAGGGGAGGGAATTCACCCCTCCACTTT. The V gene is TRBV6-5, the J gene TRBJ1-6, with 8 bases identical to TRBD1. CDR1 is MNHEY, CDR2 SVGAGI, per germline. The CDR3 runs 14 residues. With V trimmed by 6 bases and J by 7 bases, 5 bases remained unmatched.